This T cell receptor beta chain was sequenced during a study of shared clonotypes between healthy human individuals. Only in-frame clones appear in the TCRdb table, and some are missing; sequencing was by immunoSEQ multiplex PCR. Seen here are around 2.1 million clones, under 95% observed once, and the top ten hold 1.7%. V shed 4 bases and J 4 bases; nucleotides not matched to a gene: 8. This CDR3 region has 16 residues. CDR1 and CDR2 (germline): SGHRS, YFSETQ. Naive CD8 cells, CD45RO-negative and positively selected for CCR7, excluded terminally differentiated effector memory CD45RA+ cells. Study findings and constraints: Naive CD4 clonotypes overlapped across several donors at about 5.2%.

In regard to this clone: Its antigen is unidentified.

This TCR derives from a man between 18 and 29 years old in good health. Some clones in this sample may be carry-over from other donors' samples. This chain connects TRBV5-1 to TRBJ2-3; TRBD2 aligns across 11 bases. Sequenced input: naive CD8+ T cells from PBMCs. The CDR3, as DNA: TGCGCCAGCAGCCAACAACTAGCGGGAGTCTCAGATACGCAGTATTTT. Translated: CASSQQLAGVSDTQYF.